The 9 T cell receptor beta chains below all came from one sample that was sequenced in a study of T cell repertoires in cytomegalovirus infection. These receptors' antigens are unknown. TCRdb fed the reads into MiXCR, producing one record per CDR3 protein. The sample includes some 46,000 distinct CDR3 sequences, about 19% of them seen just once. Here the sequenced sample was CD8+ T cells from cultured PBMCs, taken from culture after CMV antigen stimulation. Source of these receptors: a human donor in good health (CMV status not recorded). Some clones in this sample may be carry-over from other donors' samples.

This chain links TRBV5-6 with TRBJ2-3; D unresolved. The CDR3 contains 16 residues. Trimming shortened V by 0 bases and J by 4 bases, and 15 bases separated the two germline ends. Germline-derived CDR1 and CDR2 are SGHDT and YYEEEE. The CDR3 DNA reads as TGTGCCAGCAGCTTGGGGGCCCTGGCAGAGCCAGATACGCAGTATTTT. It yields the protein CASSLGALAEPDTQYF. The full variable domain, with the rest looked up from reference TRBV5-6 and TRBJ2-3, is DAGVTQSPTHLIKTRGQQVTLRCSPKSGHDTVSWYQQALGQGPQFIFQYYEEEERQRGNFPDRFSGHQFPNYSSELNVNALLLGDSALYLCASSLGALAEPDTQYFGPGTRLTVL.

V and J are TRBV10-3 and TRBJ1-2, with 8 positions matching TRBD1. The CDR3 is made up of 13 amino acids. V shed 7 bases and J 3 bases; nucleotides not matched to a gene: 4. Germline CDR1 reads ENHRY; CDR2 reads SYGVKD. The DNA for the CDR3 is TGTGCCATCAACCCGGACAGGGACTATGGCTACACCTTC. Its translation is CAINPDRDYGYTF.

The V call is TRBV19, the J call TRBJ1-1; D is unclear. Per germline, CDR1 LNHDA and CDR2 SQIVND (reference sequence). Trimming cost V 7 bases and J 8 bases, with 14 bases left between them. The CDR3 consists of 12 residues. The CDR3 DNA sequence: TGTGCCAGTATTGCTCAGGACGCCGAAGCTTTCTTT. Translating it yields CASIAQDAEAFF. The whole variable domain, filled in from reference TRBV19 and TRBJ1-1, reads DGGITQSPKYLFRKEGQNVTLSCEQNLNHDAMYWYRQDPGQGLRLIYYSQIVNDFQKGDIAEGYSVSREKKESFPLTVTSAQKNPTAFYLCASIAQDAEAFFGQGTRLTVV.

There are many counts of this clonotype. The chain carries TRBV20-1 and TRBJ1-1; perhaps TRBD1 as D (6 bases). V dropped 0 bases and J dropped 0 bases, with 11 bases sitting between them. Germline CDR1 and CDR2: DFQATT and SNEGSKA (reference sequence). This CDR3 comprises 15 residues. The CDR3, as DNA: TGCAGTGCTAGAGATCCGGGGGCTTTGAACACTGAAGCTTTCTTT. Its protein product is CSARDPGALNTEAFF.

In the case of this clonotype: A much larger clone differs by one base, so this may be a read error. This sequence joins TRBV10-1 and TRBJ2-2, with D perhaps being TRBD1 or TRBD2 (5 bases each). With 10 bases removed from V and 6 bases from J, the gap between germline ends came to 33 bases. The CDR3 loop spans 19 amino acids. Germline CDR1 reads WNHNN; CDR2 reads SYGVQD (reference sequence). CDR3 nucleotides: TGCGCCACCCCAGAGGGGAGTGCATACGGCTTAGGGGACCCCGGGGAGCTGTTTTTT. Protein: CATPEGSAYGLGDPGELFF.

The table lists this clonotype with many counts. V gene TRBV10-2 combines with J gene TRBJ1-1; 7 bases fit TRBD1. The CDR3 runs to 13 residues. The V segment lost 6 bases and the J segment 8 bases; nucleotides outside the gene matches: 9. Germline loops: CDR1 WSHSY, CDR2 SAAADI. CDR3 amino acids: CASRRDSSLEAFF. The CDR3 nucleotides read TGCGCCAGCAGGAGGGACAGTTCGCTAGAAGCTTTCTTT.

In its sample, this clonotype was seen a few times. The chain couples TRBV20-1 to TRBJ2-7; D is unresolved. V was clipped by 0 bases and J by 2 bases, with 8 bases between them. This CDR3 is built from 13 residues. CDR1 is DFQATT and CDR2 is SNEGSKA in the germline V gene (reference sequence). CDR3 nucleotide sequence: TGCAGTGCTAGAGATCCTGGTGCCTACGAGCAGTACTTC. Encoded protein: CSARDPGAYEQYF.

The sample holds one count of this clonotype. A much larger clonotype is one base distant, so this may be a read error. V gene TRBV11-2 combines with J gene TRBJ2-4, with a tentative D call TRBD2 (6 bases). Germline V gene data show CDR1 as SGHAT and CDR2 as FQNNGV. V was trimmed by 4 bases and J by 2 bases, leaving 21 bases between them. The CDR3 covers 18 residues. The CDR3 DNA reads TGTGCCAGCAGCTCAACCACCGGGACTCAGCTAACCAAAAACATTCAGTACTTC. Its protein product is CASSSTTGTQLTKNIQYF.

This clonotype was seen a handful of times. A much larger clone differs by one base, so this may be a read error. CDR3 DNA sequence: TGTGCCAGCAGTTACTTCGGGACCTCCTACGAGCAGTACTTC. Translating gives CASSYFGTSYEQYF. This rearrangement joins TRBV27 to TRBJ2-7; D possibly matches TRBD1 or TRBD2 (5 bases each). The CDR3 consists of 14 residues. The V and J ends lost 4 bases and 0 bases respectively, with 10 bases between them. Germline CDR1 reads MNHEY; CDR2 reads SMNVEV (reference sequence).